These 23 T cell receptor beta chains were sequenced from one sample in a study of blood T cell repertoires in COVID-19. The repertoire was sequenced with immunoSEQ multiplex PCR; TCRdb's copy has only in-frame clones and lacks some. This sample has some 150,000 clones, with about 89% found just once. The specimen sequenced was peripheral blood. The receptors derive from a man in his sixties with acute or convalescent COVID-19.

The chain links TRBV5-1 to TRBJ2-5; 10 nucleotides agree with TRBD1. V was clipped by 1 base and J by 5 bases; unmatched bases: 5. Germline-derived CDR1 and CDR2 are SGHRS and YFSETQ. This CDR3 is 15 amino acids long. This CDR3 is CASSLWGQGIETQYF. DNA for the CDR3: TGCGCCAGCAGCTTGTGGGGACAGGGGATCGAGACCCAGTACTTC.

The chain combines TRBV18 with TRBJ1-1, with TRBD1 matching over 7 bases. CDR1 KGHSH and CDR2 LQKENI come from the germline V gene. There are 17 residues in the CDR3. With V trimmed by 6 bases and J by 4 bases, 17 bases remained unmatched. CDR3 sequence (DNA): TGTGCCAGCTCTTCCAAGGAGTCAGGGGGAATTGGCACTGAAGCTTTCTTT. Translated, it gives CASSSKESGGIGTEAFF.

CDR3 in DNA: TGTGCCAGCAGCGTAGGGCGGGGGAACTATGGCTACACCTTC. The encoded protein is CASSVGRGNYGYTF. The chain uses TRBV9 and TRBJ1-2; a weak D match, TRBD1 (5 bases). V shed 0 bases and J shed 2 bases, with 8 bases lying between them. Germline V lookup: CDR1 SGDLS, CDR2 YYNGEE. The CDR3 loop spans 14 amino acids. The full variable domain, rest sourced from reference TRBV9 and TRBJ1-2, is DSGVTQTPKHLITATGQRVTLRCSPRSGDLSVYWYQQSLDQGLQFLIQYYNGEERAKGNILERFSAQQFPDLHSELNLSSLELGDSALYFCASSVGRGNYGYTFGSGTRLTVV.

The rearrangement links TRBV5-1 to TRBJ1-3; D call uncertain. Trimming removed 4 bases from V and 0 bases from J, with 8 bases in between. The CDR3 sequence is 14 residues long. Looked up from germline, CDR1 is SGHRS and CDR2 is YFSETQ. In DNA form, the CDR3 reads TGCGCCAGCAGCAGATCGGGCTCTGGAAACACCATATATTTT. Its translation: CASSRSGSGNTIYF.

This chain uses TRBV5-1 with TRBJ1-1; TRBD1 agrees at 7 bases. J was trimmed by 5 bases and V by 4 bases; bases with no gene match: 11. The germline V gene has CDR1 SGHRS and CDR2 YFSETQ. The CDR3 is 15 residues long. CDR3 sequence (DNA): TGCGCCAGCAGCGACCAAACAGGGGATCTGACTGAAGCTTTCTTT. Translated: CASSDQTGDLTEAFF.

The chain employs TRBV6-5 and TRBJ1-5, with 7 bases identical to TRBD1. CDR1 MNHEY and CDR2 SVGAGI come from the germline V gene. The V and J ends lost 8 bases and 3 bases, in that order; junction bases with no gene match: 10. The CDR3 runs to 15 residues. CDR3 nucleotides: TGTGCCAGCCGGTTTCGGACAGGCTTCAATCAGCCCCAGCATTTT. Its protein is CASRFRTGFNQPQHF.

The rearrangement links TRBV2 to TRBJ2-1, with 13 bases matching TRBD2. The CDR3 totals 15 residues. V shed 6 bases and J 8 bases; nucleotides not matched to a gene: 7. In germline, CDR1 is SNHLY, CDR2 FYNNEI. CDR3 loop: CASRATSGGADEQFF. CDR3 nucleotide sequence: TGTGCCAGCAGGGCAACTAGCGGGGGGGCTGATGAGCAGTTCTTC.

V is TRBV4-3 and J is TRBJ1-2; 9 positions agree with TRBD1. The length of the CDR3 is 15 residues. Germline lookup yields CDR1 LGHNA and CDR2 YSLEER. The V segment lost 3 bases and the J segment 8 bases; nucleotides outside the gene matches: 10. This CDR3 reads CASSHETGGFDGYTF. CDR3 DNA: TGCGCCAGCAGCCATGAAACAGGGGGCTTCGACGGCTACACCTTC.

The chain is built from TRBV6-4 and TRBJ1-2; 7 positions match TRBD1. Germline V gene data show CDR1 as MRHNA and CDR2 as SNTAGT. Trimming cost V 8 bases and J 6 bases; bases outside gene matches: 9. There are 13 residues in the CDR3. The CDR3 spells CASCSTGRHGYTF. CDR3 bases: TGTGCCAGCTGCTCGACAGGGCGGCATGGCTACACCTTC.

The chain's CDR3 is CASGPGTTYEQYF. The CDR3, as DNA: TGTGCCAGTGGCCCTGGGACTACCTACGAGCAGTACTTC. The rearrangement uses TRBV19 and TRBJ2-7; 7 bases map to TRBD2. V trimming: 8 bases; J trimming: 2 bases; junction bases outside the gene matches: 6. CDR3 length: 13 residues. Germline loops: CDR1 LNHDA, CDR2 SQIVND (reference sequence).

The gene calls are TRBV4-1 and TRBJ2-7, with TRBD2 as a possible D gene (6 bases). Trimming stripped 0 bases from V and 2 bases from J, with 11 bases between. Germline V lookup: CDR1 MGHRA, CDR2 YSYEKL. The CDR3 has 15 amino acids. This chain's CDR3 is CASSQDRGSAYEQYF. The CDR3 region has the DNA TGCGCCAGCAGCCAAGACCGGGGGAGCGCCTACGAGCAGTACTTC.

A few counts support this clone. This chain uses TRBV4-1 with TRBJ2-7; 10 bases align to TRBD1. CDR1 and CDR2 (germline): MGHRA, YSYEKL. This CDR3 is built from 15 residues. The V gene end was trimmed by 3 bases and the J gene end by 6 bases; junction bases not matched to a gene: 8. The chain's CDR3 is CASSQTRDRGSEQYF. The CDR3 DNA reads as TGCGCCAGCAGCCAGACCCGGGACAGGGGTAGCGAGCAGTACTTC.

The chain joins TRBV5-6 to TRBJ1-1; TRBD1 agrees at 9 bases. Germline values: CDR1 SGHDT, CDR2 YYEEEE. J gave up 0 bases and V 3 bases, and 12 bases lay outside the gene matches. The CDR3 has 18 amino acids. The CDR3 loop reads CASSSLGQGRTLNTEAFF. CDR3 nucleotides: TGTGCCAGCAGCTCTCTCGGACAGGGGAGGACTTTGAACACTGAAGCTTTCTTT.

V gene TRBV12-3 or TRBV12-4 combines with J gene TRBJ1-5; TRBD1 is a possible D gene (6 bases). V was clipped by 7 bases and J by 4 bases, with 11 bases between them. The CDR3 spans 13 residues. The DNA for the CDR3 is TGTGCCAGCAACAGGGAAACTAATCAGCCCCAGCATTTT. Translating it yields CASNRETNQPQHF.

The V call is TRBV29-1, the J call TRBJ2-1; 8 nucleotides line up with TRBD1. The CDR3 extends over 14 amino acids. V dropped 4 bases and J dropped 10; count of bases not matched to a gene: 12. Per the germline V gene, CDR1 is SQVTM and CDR2 is ANQGSEA. In DNA, the CDR3 is TGCAGCGTTGGATCCGGGACAGGTTCAGTAGAGCAGTTCTTC. It is translated as CSVGSGTGSVEQFF.

The chain carries TRBV7-9 and TRBJ1-1; D unresolved. In germline, CDR1 is SEHNR, CDR2 FQNEAQ (reference sequence). This CDR3 comprises 13 residues. V was clipped by 1 base and J by 9 bases, with 12 bases between them. The CDR3 DNA reads TGTGCCAGCAGCTTAGATGGGAGCAGGAAAGCTTTCTTT. Translating gives CASSLDGSRKAFF.

V usage is TRBV28 and J usage is TRBJ2-3; TRBD1 matches at 12 bases. The germline V gene encodes CDR1 MDHEN and CDR2 SYDVKM. Trimming removed 6 bases from V and 7 bases from J; junction bases left unmatched: 5. CDR3 length: 14 amino acids. The CDR3 bases are TGTGCCAGCAGGGGGACAGGGGGCAGGAATACGCAGTATTTT. Translation: CASRGTGGRNTQYF.

The CDR3 sequence is CASRLEQGYSIGYTF. For the CDR3, the DNA is TGCGCCAGCAGATTGGAACAGGGATATAGCATTGGCTACACCTTC. The rearrangement links TRBV23-1 to TRBJ1-2, with D possibly TRBD1 on 6 matching bases. TRBV23-1 is recorded as an ORF, its role being uncertain. The CDR3 sequence is 15 residues long. Trimming took 6 bases from V and 7 from J, leaving 21 bases between them.

In this sample, this clone turned up a few times. The gene calls are TRBV6-5 and TRBJ1-1; 8 bases match TRBD1. CDR1 and CDR2 from the germline V gene are MNHEY and SVGAGI. This CDR3 is built from 13 residues. The V segment lost 10 bases and the J segment 4 bases; nucleotides outside the gene matches: 8. The CDR3 loop is CAIRQGAGTEAFF. The CDR3 DNA reads TGTGCCATACGGCAGGGGGCGGGCACTGAAGCTTTCTTT.

The gene calls are TRBV19 and TRBJ2-3; TRBD2 matches at 11 bases. The V segment lost 8 bases and the J segment 0 bases; nucleotides outside the gene matches: 1. Looked up from germline, CDR1 is LNHDA and CDR2 is SQIVND (reference sequence). This CDR3 has 14 residues. The CDR3 sequence is CASGTSGSTDTQYF. DNA of the CDR3: TGTGCCAGTGGGACTAGCGGAAGCACAGATACGCAGTATTTT.

V gene TRBV23-1 combines with J gene TRBJ1-1; weak D call: TRBD1 (5 bases). TRBV23-1 is an ORF, and what it does is uncertain. There are 12 residues in the CDR3. With 9 bases removed from V and 5 bases from J, the gap between germline ends came to 13 bases. The CDR3: CARGGWDTEAFF. CDR3 sequence (DNA): TGCGCCAGGGGGGGTTGGGATACTGAAGCTTTCTTT.

The V call is TRBV4-2, the J call TRBJ1-2; 10 bases map to TRBD1. Germline V gene lookup returns CDR1 LGHNA and CDR2 YNFKEQ. CDR3 length: 15 amino acids. Trimming took 0 bases from V and 8 from J; bases not matched to a gene: 6. CDR3 bases: TGTGCCAGCAGCCAAGAGAACGACAGGGGGCGAGGCTACACCTTC. This sequence encodes CASSQENDRGRGYTF.

The V gene is TRBV19, the J gene TRBJ2-1; 7 bases fit TRBD2. V gave up 5 bases and J gave up 0 bases; unmatched junction bases: 4. Germline-derived CDR1 and CDR2 are LNHDA and SQIVND (reference sequence). This CDR3 region has 15 residues. The CDR3 DNA follows: TGTGCCAGTAGTCCCCCGGGGGGCTCCTACAATGAGCAGTTCTTC. It yields the protein CASSPPGGSYNEQFF.